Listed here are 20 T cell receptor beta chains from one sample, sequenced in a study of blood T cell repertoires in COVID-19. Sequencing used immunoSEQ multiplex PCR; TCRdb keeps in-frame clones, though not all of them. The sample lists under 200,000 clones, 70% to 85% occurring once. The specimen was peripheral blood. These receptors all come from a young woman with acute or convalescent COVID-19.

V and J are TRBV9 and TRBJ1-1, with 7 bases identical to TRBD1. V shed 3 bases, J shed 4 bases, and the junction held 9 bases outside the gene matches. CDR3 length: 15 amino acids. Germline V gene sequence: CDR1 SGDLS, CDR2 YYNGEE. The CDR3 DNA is TGTGCCAGCAGCGCGGAGGGGGCGCCGACCACTGAAGCTTTCTTT. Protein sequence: CASSAEGAPTTEAFF.

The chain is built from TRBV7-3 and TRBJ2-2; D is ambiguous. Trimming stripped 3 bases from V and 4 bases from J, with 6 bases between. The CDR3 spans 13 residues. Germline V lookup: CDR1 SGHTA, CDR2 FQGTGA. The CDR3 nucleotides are TGTGCCAGCAGCTTGTGGGCCACCGGGGAGCTGTTTTTT. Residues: CASSLWATGELFF.

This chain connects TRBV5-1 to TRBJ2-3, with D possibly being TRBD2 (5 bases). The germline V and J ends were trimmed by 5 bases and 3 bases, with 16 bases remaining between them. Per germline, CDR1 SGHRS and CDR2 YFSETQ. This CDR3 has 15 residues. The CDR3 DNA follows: TGCGCCAGCAGAGCTTTGGGCGGGTGGACAGATACGCAGTATTTT. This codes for CASRALGGWTDTQYF.

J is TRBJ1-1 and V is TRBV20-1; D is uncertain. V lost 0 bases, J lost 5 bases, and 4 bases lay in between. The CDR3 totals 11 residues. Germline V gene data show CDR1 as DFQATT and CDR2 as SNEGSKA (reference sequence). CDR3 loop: CSARDPTEAFF. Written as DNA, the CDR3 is TGCAGTGCTAGAGATCCGACTGAAGCTTTCTTT.

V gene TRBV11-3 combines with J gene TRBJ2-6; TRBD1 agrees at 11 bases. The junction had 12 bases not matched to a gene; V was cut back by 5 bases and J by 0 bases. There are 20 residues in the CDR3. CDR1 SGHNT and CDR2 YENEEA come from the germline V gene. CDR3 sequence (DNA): TGTGCCAGCAGCCGATCATTCGGACAGGGGGCTTACTCTGGGGCCAACGTCCTGACTTTC. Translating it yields CASSRSFGQGAYSGANVLTF. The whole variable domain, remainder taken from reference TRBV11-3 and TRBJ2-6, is EAGVVQSPRYKIIEKKQPVAFWCNPISGHNTLYWYLQNLGQGPELLIRYENEEAVDDSQLPKDRFSAERLKGVDSTLKIQPAELGDSAVYLCASSRSFGQGAYSGANVLTFGAGSRLTVL.

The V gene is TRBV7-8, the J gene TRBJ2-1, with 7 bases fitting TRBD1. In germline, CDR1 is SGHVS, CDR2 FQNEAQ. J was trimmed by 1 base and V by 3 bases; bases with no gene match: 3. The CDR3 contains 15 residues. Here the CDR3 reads CASSFPTGSYNEQFF. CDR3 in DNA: TGTGCCAGCAGCTTTCCGACAGGGTCCTACAATGAGCAGTTCTTC.

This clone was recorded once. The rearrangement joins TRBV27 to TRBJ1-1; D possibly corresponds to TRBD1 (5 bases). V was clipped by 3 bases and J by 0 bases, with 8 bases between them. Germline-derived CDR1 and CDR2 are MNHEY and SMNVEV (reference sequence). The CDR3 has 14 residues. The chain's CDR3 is CASSFRAVNTEAFF. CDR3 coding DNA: TGTGCCAGCAGTTTCAGGGCAGTGAACACTGAAGCTTTCTTT.

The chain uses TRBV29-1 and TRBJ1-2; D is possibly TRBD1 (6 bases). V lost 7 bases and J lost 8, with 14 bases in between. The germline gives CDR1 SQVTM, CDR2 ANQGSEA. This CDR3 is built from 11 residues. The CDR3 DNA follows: TGCAGCGCGACAGGCCAGAAAGGCTACACCTTC. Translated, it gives CSATGQKGYTF.

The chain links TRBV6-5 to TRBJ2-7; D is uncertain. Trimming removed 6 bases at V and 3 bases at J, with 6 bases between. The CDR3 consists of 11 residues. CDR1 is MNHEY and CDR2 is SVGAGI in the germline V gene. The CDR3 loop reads CASRNSYEQYF. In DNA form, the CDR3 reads TGTGCCAGCAGAAACAGCTACGAGCAGTACTTC.

In DNA, the CDR3 is TGTGCCTGGAGTTCGAGGACAGCTAACTATGGCTACACCTTC. It codes for CAWSSRTANYGYTF. The V and J genes are TRBV30 and TRBJ1-2, with a weak D call TRBD1 (6 bases). Between the trimmed V and J ends, which lost 2 bases and 0 bases, there was a span of 10 bases. CDR3 length: 14 residues. Germline V gene sequence: CDR1 GTSNPN, CDR2 SVGIG (reference sequence).

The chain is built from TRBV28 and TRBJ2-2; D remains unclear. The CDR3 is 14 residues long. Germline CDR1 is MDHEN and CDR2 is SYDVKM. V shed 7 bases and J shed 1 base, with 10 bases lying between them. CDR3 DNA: TGTGCCAGCATTCTCTCAGGGAACACCGGGGAGCTGTTTTTT. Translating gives CASILSGNTGELFF.

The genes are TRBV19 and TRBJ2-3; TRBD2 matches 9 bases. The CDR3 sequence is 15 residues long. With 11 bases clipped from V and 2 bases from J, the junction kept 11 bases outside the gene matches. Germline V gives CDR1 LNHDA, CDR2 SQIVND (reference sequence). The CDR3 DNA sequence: TGTGCCTCAGCCGGGACTAGCAGACCCACAGATACGCAGTATTTT. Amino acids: CASAGTSRPTDTQYF.

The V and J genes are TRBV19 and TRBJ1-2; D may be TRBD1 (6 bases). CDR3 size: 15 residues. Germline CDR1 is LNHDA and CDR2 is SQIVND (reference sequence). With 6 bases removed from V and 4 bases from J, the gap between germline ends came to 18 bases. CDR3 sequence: CASRREQGRIYGYTF. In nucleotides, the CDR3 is TGTGCCAGTAGGAGAGAACAGGGTCGAATCTATGGCTACACCTTC.

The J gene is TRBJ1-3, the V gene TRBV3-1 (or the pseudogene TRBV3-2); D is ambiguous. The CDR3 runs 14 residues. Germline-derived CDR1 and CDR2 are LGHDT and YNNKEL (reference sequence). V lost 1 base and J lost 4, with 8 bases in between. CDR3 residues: CASSQAQTGNTIYF. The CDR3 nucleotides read TGTGCCAGCAGCCAAGCCCAGACAGGAAACACCATATATTTT.

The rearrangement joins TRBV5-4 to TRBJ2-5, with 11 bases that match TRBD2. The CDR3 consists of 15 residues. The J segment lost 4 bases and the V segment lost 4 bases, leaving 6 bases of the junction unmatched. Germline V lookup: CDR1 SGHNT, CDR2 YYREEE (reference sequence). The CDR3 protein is CASSPTSGGPETQYF. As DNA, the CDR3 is TGTGCCAGCAGCCCCACTAGCGGGGGACCAGAGACCCAGTACTTC.

CDR3 DNA: TGTGCCAGCAGTTACGAAGCGGTCCGCCTCGTTTACTTC. Translation gives CASSYEAVRLVYF. V usage is TRBV6-6 and J usage is TRBJ2-7; tentative D call: TRBD2 (5 bases). Trimming pared 2 bases from V and 13 bases from J, leaving 18 bases between. The CDR3 runs 13 residues. Germline V lookup: CDR1 MNHNY, CDR2 SVGAGI (reference sequence).

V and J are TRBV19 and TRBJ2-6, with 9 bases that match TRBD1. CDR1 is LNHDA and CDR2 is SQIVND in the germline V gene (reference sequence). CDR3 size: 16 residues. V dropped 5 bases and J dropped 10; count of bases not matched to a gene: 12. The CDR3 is CASSPGTGGFVNVLTF. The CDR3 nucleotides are TGTGCCAGTAGTCCAGGCACAGGGGGCTTTGTGAACGTCCTGACTTTC. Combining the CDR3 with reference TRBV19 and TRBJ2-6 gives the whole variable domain DGGITQSPKYLFRKEGQNVTLSCEQNLNHDAMYWYRQDPGQGLRLIYYSQIVNDFQKGDIAEGYSVSREKKESFPLTVTSAQKNPTAFYLCASSPGTGGFVNVLTFGAGSRLTVL.

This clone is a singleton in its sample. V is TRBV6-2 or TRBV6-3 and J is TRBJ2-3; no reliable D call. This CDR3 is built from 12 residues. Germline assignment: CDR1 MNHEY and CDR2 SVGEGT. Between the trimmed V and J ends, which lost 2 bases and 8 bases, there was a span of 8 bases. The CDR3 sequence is CASSYMASTQYF. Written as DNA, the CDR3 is TGTGCCAGCAGTTACATGGCTTCTACGCAGTATTTT.

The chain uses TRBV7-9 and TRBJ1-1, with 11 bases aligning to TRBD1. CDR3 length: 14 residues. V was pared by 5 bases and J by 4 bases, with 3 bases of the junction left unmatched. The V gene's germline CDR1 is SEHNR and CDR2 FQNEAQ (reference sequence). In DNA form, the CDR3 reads TGTGCCAGCAGCCGGGACAGGGGGGCCACTGAAGCTTTCTTT. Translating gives CASSRDRGATEAFF.

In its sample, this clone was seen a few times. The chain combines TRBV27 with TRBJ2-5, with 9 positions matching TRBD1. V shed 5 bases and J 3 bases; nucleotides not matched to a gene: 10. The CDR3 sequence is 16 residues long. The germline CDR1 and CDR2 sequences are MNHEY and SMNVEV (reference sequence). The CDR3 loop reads CASSQRMGQGEETQYF. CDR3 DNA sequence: TGTGCCAGCAGTCAAAGGATGGGACAGGGCGAAGAGACCCAGTACTTC.